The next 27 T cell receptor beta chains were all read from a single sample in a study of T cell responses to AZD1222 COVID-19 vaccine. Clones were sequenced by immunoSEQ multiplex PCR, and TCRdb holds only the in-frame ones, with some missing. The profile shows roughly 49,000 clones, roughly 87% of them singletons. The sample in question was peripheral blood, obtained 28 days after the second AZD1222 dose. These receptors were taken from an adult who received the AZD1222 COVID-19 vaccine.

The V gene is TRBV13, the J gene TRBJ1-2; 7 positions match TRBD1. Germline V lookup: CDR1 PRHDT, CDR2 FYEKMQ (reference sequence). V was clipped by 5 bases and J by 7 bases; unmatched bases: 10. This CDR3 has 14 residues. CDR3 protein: CASSQPRGVGGYTF. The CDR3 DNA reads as TGTGCCAGCAGCCAGCCCAGGGGGGTTGGTGGCTACACCTTC.

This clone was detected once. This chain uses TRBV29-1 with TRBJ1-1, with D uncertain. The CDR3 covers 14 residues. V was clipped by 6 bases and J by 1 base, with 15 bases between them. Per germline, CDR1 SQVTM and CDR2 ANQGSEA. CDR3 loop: CSVVSRMRNTEAFF. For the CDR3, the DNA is TGCAGCGTCGTATCGCGGATGAGGAACACTGAAGCTTTCTTT.

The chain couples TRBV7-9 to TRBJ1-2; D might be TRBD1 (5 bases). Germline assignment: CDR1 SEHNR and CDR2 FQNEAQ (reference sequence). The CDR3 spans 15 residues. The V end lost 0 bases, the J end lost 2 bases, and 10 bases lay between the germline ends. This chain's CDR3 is CASSLAGAKNYGYTF. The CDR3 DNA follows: TGTGCCAGCAGCTTAGCAGGGGCGAAGAACTATGGCTACACCTTC.

Here the CDR3 DNA reads TGTGCCAGCACTTCCCGACTAGCGGGATCCTACGAGCAGTACTTC. Amino acid sequence: CASTSRLAGSYEQYF. The chain is built from TRBV6-5 and TRBJ2-7, with 11 positions matching TRBD2. The CDR3 consists of 15 residues. Unmatched junction bases numbered 6, after V lost 7 bases and J lost 1 base. Looked up from germline, CDR1 is MNHEY and CDR2 is SVGAGI.

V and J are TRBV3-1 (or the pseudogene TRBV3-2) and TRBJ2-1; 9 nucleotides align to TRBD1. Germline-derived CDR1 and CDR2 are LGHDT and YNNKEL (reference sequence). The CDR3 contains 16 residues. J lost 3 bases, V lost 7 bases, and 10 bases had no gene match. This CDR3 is CASTPSGQGFYNEQFF. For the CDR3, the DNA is TGTGCCAGCACCCCCTCGGGACAGGGCTTCTACAATGAGCAGTTCTTC.

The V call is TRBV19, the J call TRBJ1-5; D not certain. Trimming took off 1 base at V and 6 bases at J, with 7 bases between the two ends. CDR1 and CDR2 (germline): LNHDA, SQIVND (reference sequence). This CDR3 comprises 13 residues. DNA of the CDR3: TGTGCCAGTAGTATAGTTGGAAGTCAGCCCCAGCATTTT. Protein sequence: CASSIVGSQPQHF.

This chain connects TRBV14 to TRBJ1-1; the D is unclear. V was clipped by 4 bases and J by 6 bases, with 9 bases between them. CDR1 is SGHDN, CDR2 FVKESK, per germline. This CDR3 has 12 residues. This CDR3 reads CASSRQHSEAFF. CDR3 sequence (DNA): TGTGCCAGCAGCCGTCAACACTCTGAAGCTTTCTTT.

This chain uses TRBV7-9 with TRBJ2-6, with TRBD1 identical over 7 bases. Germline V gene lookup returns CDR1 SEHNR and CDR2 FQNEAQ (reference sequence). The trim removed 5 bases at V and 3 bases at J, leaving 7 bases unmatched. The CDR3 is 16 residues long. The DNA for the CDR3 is TGTGCCAGCAGCCTCAGGGACAGCCTTGGGGCCAACGTCCTGACTTTC. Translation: CASSLRDSLGANVLTF. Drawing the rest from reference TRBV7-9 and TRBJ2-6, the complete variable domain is DTGVSQNPRHKITKRGQNVTFRCDPISEHNRLYWYRQTLGQGPEFLTYFQNEAQLEKSRLLSDRFSAERPKGSFSTLEIQRTEQGDSAMYLCASSLRDSLGANVLTFGAGSRLTVL.

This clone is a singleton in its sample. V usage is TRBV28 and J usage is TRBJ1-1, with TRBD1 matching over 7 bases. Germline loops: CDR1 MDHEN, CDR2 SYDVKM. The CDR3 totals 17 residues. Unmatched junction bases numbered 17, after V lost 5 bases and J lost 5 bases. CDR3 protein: CASSRTTGSALRTEAFF. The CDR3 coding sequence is TGTGCCAGCAGTCGAACGACAGGGAGCGCGCTTCGGACTGAAGCTTTCTTT.

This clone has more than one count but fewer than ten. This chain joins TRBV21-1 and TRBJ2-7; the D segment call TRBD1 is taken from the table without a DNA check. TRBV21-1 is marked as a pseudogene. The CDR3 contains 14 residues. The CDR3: CASTPGGSSYEQYF. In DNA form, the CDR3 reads TGTGCCAGCACCCCAGGGGGATCCTCCTACGAGCAGTACTTC.

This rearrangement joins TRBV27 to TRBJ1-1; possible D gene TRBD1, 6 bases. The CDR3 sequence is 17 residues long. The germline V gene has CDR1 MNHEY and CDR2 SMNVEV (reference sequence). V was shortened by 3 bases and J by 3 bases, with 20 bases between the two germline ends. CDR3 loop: CASSFYPLRGPDTEAFF. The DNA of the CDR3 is TGTGCCAGCAGTTTTTACCCCTTGCGGGGGCCGGACACTGAAGCTTTCTTT.

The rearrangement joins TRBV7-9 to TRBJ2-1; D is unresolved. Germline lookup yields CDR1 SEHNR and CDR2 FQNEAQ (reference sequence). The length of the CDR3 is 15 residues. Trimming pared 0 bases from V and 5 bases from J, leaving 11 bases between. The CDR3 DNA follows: TGTGCCAGCAGCTTAGCGCTTAGTATTGACAATGAGCAGTTCTTC. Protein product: CASSLALSIDNEQFF.

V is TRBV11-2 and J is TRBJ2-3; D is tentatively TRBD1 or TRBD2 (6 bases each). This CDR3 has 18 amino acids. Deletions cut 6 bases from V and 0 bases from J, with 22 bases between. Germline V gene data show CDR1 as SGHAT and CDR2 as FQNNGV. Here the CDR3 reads CASRPWGREIQSTDTQYF. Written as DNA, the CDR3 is TGTGCCAGCAGGCCATGGGGGCGGGAAATCCAAAGCACAGATACGCAGTATTTT.

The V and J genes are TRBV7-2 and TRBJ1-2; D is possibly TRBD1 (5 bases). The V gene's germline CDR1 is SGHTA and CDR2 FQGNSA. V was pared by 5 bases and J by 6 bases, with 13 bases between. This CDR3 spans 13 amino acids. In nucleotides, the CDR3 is TGTGCCAGCAGCCCGAAGGGGTACCATGGCTACACCTTC. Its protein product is CASSPKGYHGYTF.

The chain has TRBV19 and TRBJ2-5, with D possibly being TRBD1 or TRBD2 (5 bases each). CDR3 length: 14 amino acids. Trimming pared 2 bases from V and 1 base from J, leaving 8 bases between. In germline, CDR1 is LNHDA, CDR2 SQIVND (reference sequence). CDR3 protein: CASSIRGAQETQYF. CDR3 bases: TGTGCCAGTAGTATACGAGGGGCCCAAGAGACCCAGTACTTC.

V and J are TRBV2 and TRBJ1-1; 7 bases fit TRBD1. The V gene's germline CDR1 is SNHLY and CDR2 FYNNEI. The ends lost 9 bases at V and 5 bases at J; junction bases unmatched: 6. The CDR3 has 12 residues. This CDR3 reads CASDRASTEAFF. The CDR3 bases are TGTGCCAGTGACAGGGCCTCTACTGAAGCTTTCTTT. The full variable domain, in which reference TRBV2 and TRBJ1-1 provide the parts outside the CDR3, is EPEVTQTPSHQVTQMGQEVILRCVPISNHLYFYWYRQILGQKVEFLVSFYNNEISEKSEIFDDQFSVERPDGSNFTLKIRSTKLEDSAMYFCASDRASTEAFFGQGTRLTVV.

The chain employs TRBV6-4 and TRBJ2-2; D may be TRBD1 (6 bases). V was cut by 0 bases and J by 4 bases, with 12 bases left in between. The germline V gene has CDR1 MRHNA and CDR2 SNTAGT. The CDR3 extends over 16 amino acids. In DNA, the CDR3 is TGTGCCAGCAGTGACTCCCTTACAGGGACCACCGGGGAGCTGTTTTTT. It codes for CASSDSLTGTTGELFF.

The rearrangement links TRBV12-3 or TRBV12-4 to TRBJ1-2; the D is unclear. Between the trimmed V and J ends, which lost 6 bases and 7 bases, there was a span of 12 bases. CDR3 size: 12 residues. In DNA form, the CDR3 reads TGTGCCAGCAGCCTAGGGATCTCTGGCTACACCTTC. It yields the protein CASSLGISGYTF.

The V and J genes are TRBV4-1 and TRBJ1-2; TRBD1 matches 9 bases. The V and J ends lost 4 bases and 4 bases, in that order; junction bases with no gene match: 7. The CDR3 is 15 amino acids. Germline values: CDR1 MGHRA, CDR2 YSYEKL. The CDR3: CASSPTGGTGYGYTF. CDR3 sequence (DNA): TGCGCCAGCAGCCCAACAGGGGGCACGGGCTATGGCTACACCTTC.

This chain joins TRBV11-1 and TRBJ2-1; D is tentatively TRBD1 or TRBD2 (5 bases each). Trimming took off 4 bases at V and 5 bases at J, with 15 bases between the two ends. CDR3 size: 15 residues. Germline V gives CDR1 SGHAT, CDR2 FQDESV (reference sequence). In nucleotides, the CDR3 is TGTGCCAGCAGCTCCGGACTGGGACCGGACAATGAGCAGTTCTTC. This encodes CASSSGLGPDNEQFF.

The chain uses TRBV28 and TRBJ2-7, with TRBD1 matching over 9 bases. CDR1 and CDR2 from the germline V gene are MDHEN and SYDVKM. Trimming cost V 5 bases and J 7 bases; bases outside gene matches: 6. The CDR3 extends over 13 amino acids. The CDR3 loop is CASSRDRVREQYF. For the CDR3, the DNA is TGTGCCAGCAGTAGGGACAGGGTGAGGGAGCAGTACTTC.

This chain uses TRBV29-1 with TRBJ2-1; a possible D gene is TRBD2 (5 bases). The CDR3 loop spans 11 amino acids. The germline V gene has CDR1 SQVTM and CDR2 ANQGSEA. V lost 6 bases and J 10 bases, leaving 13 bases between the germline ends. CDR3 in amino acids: CSVLSPGEQFF. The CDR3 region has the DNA TGCAGCGTCCTATCTCCGGGGGAGCAGTTCTTC.

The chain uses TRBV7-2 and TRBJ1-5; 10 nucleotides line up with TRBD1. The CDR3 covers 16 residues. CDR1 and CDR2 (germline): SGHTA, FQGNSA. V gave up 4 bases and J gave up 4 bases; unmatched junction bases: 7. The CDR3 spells CASSSGQGRGNQPQHF. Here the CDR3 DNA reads TGTGCCAGCAGCTCGGGACAGGGGCGGGGAAATCAGCCCCAGCATTTT.

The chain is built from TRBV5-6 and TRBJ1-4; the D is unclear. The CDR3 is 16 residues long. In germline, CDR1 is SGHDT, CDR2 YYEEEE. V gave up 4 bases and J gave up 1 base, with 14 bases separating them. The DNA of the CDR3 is TGTGCCAGCAGCCTGACCGAGACGGGAACTAATGAAAAACTGTTTTTT. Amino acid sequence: CASSLTETGTNEKLFF.

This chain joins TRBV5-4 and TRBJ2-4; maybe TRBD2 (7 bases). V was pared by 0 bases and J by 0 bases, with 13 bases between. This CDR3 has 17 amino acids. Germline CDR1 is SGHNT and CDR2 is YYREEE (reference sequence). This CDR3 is CASSLAGGTLAKNIQYF. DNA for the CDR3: TGTGCCAGCAGCTTGGCCGGGGGGACACTAGCCAAAAACATTCAGTACTTC.

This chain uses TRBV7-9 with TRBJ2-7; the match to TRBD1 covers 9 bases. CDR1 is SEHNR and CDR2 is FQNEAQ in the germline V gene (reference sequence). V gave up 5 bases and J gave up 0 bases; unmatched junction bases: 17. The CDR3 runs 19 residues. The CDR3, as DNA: TGTGCCAGCAGCCTTAGCCCCTCCACAGGGGGCTTAAGCTCCTACGAGCAGTACTTC. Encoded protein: CASSLSPSTGGLSSYEQYF.

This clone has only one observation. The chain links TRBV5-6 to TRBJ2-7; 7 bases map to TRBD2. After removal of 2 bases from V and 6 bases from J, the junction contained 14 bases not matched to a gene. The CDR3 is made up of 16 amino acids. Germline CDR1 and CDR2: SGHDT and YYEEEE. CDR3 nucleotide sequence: TGTGCCAGCAGCTTCGATCTGAGAACCCCGGGAGGCGAGCAGTACTTC. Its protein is CASSFDLRTPGGEQYF.